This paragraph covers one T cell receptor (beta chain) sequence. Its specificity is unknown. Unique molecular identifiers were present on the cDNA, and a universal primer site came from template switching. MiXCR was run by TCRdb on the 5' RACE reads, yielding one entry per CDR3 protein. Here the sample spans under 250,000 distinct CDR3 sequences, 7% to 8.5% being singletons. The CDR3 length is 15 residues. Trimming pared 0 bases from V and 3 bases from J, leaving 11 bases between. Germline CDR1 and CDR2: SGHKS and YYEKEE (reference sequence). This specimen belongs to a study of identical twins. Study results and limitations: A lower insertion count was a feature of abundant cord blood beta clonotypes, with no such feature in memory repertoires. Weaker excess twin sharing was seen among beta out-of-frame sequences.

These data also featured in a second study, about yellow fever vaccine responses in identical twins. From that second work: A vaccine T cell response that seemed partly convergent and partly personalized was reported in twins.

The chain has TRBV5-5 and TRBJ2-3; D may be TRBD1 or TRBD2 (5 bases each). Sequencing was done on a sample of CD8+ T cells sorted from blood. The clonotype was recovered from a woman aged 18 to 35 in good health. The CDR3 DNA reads TGTGCCAGCAGCTTGGTAGGGACGGGAACAGATACGCAGTATTTT. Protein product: CASSLVGTGTDTQYF.